Each of the 14 T cell receptor beta chains below was sequenced from the same sample in a study of Graves' ophthalmopathy and Graves' hyperthyroidism. Researchers took RNA transcripts and amplified TCR beta CDR3 regions from them. First-round RT-PCR employed HTBI primers, with a second-round multiplex PCR after it. TCRdb reprocessed the multiplex PCR reads via MiXCR and lists one record per CDR3 protein. The table lists hundreds of thousands of distinct CDR3 sequences, 15% of them singletons, with 7% in the top ten. The source material was peripheral blood. The origin of the receptors is a woman in her late teens or twenties with stable Graves' hyperthyroidism.

Many counts were recorded for this clonotype. The chain is built from TRBV14 and TRBJ1-1, with D possibly TRBD1 on 5 matching bases. The germline gives CDR1 SGHDN, CDR2 FVKESK. The CDR3 consists of 15 residues. The ends were cut back, 3 bases at V and 1 base at J, with 12 bases in the middle. CDR3 loop: CASSHTGTGNTEAFF. CDR3 DNA: TGTGCCAGCAGCCACACCGGGACGGGGAACACTGAAGCTTTCTTT.

This clonotype was detected many times. V is TRBV6-1 and J is TRBJ2-7, with 9 bases identical to TRBD1. Trimming at V came to 8 bases and at J to 4 bases, leaving 0 bases not matched to a gene. Germline lookup yields CDR1 MNHNS and CDR2 SASEGT. CDR3 length: 11 amino acids. CDR3 in DNA: TGTGCCAGCGACAGGGGGTACGAGCAGTACTTC. Amino acids: CASDRGYEQYF.

This clonotype was seen at least ten times. CDR3 nucleotide sequence: TGTGCCAGCAGTGCGACAGGGGGCATGTCTGGCTACACCTTC. It translates to CASSATGGMSGYTF. This rearrangement joins TRBV25-1 to TRBJ1-2, with TRBD1 matching over 10 bases. Germline V lookup: CDR1 MGHDK, CDR2 SYGVNS. There are 14 residues in the CDR3. Trimming took 4 bases from V and 7 from J; bases not matched to a gene: 6.

Comment on this clonotype: A clone one base away is much larger, so this may be a read error. The V call is TRBV6-5, the J call TRBJ1-1; TRBD1 is a possible D gene (5 bases). Germline lookup yields CDR1 MNHEY and CDR2 SVGAGI. CDR3 size: 14 residues. CDR3 DNA sequence: TGTGCCAGCAGTTTACGGGGGAAAAACACTGAAGCTTGCTTT. Translating gives CASSLRGKNTEACF.

This clonotype was detected ten times or more. V is TRBV6-1 and J is TRBJ2-7, with TRBD1 identical over 7 bases. CDR1 is MNHNS and CDR2 is SASEGT in the germline V gene. This CDR3 is 13 amino acids long. With 5 bases clipped from V and 2 bases from J, the junction kept 3 bases outside the gene matches. The DNA for the CDR3 is TGTGCCAGCAGTACGACAGGGACCTACGAGCAGTACTTC. The encoded protein is CASSTTGTYEQYF.

V and J are TRBV11-3 and TRBJ2-5; 7 bases line up with TRBD1. Losses at the gene ends were 5 bases for V and 2 bases for J; bases not matched to a gene: 5. The V gene's germline CDR1 is SGHNT and CDR2 YENEEA. The CDR3 contains 14 residues. The CDR3 DNA follows: TGTGCCAGCAGCAGTGGACAGGAACAAGAGACCCAGTACTTC. Amino acid sequence: CASSSGQEQETQYF.

This clonotype was picked up many times. V and J are TRBV29-1 and TRBJ2-2; 8 bases fit TRBD1. CDR3 length: 15 amino acids. J lost 5 bases, V lost 8 bases, and 13 bases had no gene match. Germline lookup yields CDR1 SQVTM and CDR2 ANQGSEA. The CDR3 reads CSIRGQAFPTGELFF. CDR3 coding DNA: TGCAGCATCCGGGGACAGGCCTTCCCAACCGGGGAGCTGTTTTTT.

This clonotype was counted at least ten times. The rearrangement links TRBV29-1 to TRBJ1-1, with D perhaps matching TRBD1 (5 bases). Germline values: CDR1 SQVTM, CDR2 ANQGSEA. V shed 3 bases and J shed 1 base, with 12 bases lying between them. The CDR3 is 14 residues long. The CDR3 DNA sequence: TGCAGCGTTGAGGCGATTGGGGGGAACACTGAAGCTTTCTTT. This translates into CSVEAIGGNTEAFF.

The V and J genes are TRBV6-1 and TRBJ1-1; 8 bases are a match to TRBD1. The CDR3 covers 13 residues. CDR1 is MNHNS, CDR2 SASEGT, per germline. With V trimmed by 9 bases and J by 0 bases, 3 bases remained unmatched. CDR3 protein: CASMTGVNTEAFF. CDR3 in DNA: TGTGCCAGTATGACAGGGGTGAACACTGAAGCTTTCTTT.

At least ten counts were recorded for this clonotype. This chain joins TRBV12-3 or TRBV12-4 and TRBJ1-1; 10 nucleotides agree with TRBD1. The trim removed 5 bases at V and 10 bases at J, leaving 7 bases unmatched. This CDR3 spans 13 amino acids. The DNA for the CDR3 is TGTGCCAGCAGTCGCGGGACAGGGGAACTAGCTTTCTTT. This codes for CASSRGTGELAFF.

This clonotype was counted at least ten times. The gene calls are TRBV12-3 or TRBV12-4 and TRBJ2-7; the D gene could be TRBD1 or TRBD2 (5 bases each). The CDR3 runs to 16 residues. V was clipped by 5 bases and J by 1 base, with 18 bases between them. The CDR3 sequence is CASSPSWGSLSYEQYF. The CDR3 DNA reads TGTGCCAGCAGTCCATCCTGGGGGTCCCTGTCCTACGAGCAGTACTTC.

Of note for this clonotype: A much larger clone differs by one base, so this may be a read error. The conserved final phenylalanine or tryptophan is absent from the CDR3, which likely points to a read error. The rearrangement uses TRBV10-2 and TRBJ1-2, with a tentative D call TRBD1 (5 bases). V shed 2 bases and J shed 8 bases, with 12 bases lying between them. The length of the CDR3 is 13 residues. Germline lookup yields CDR1 WSHSY and CDR2 SAAADI. The CDR3: CASSERSGTGYTY. In DNA, the CDR3 is TGCGCCAGCAGTGAGAGGTCAGGGACGGGCTACACCTAC.

This clonotype was recorded at least ten times. V is TRBV7-9 and J is TRBJ2-7; 10 positions match TRBD2. Unmatched junction bases numbered 3, after V lost 5 bases and J lost 2 bases. The CDR3 totals 14 residues. Germline assignment: CDR1 SEHNR and CDR2 FQNEAQ (reference sequence). The chain's CDR3 is CASSNSGGTYEQYF. The CDR3 nucleotides are TGTGCCAGCAGCAATAGCGGGGGGACCTACGAGCAGTACTTC.

Ten or more counts support this clonotype. The rearrangement links TRBV12-3 or TRBV12-4 to TRBJ1-2; TRBD1 agrees at 9 bases. This CDR3 comprises 13 residues. J gave up 7 bases and V 5 bases, and 5 bases lay outside the gene matches. The CDR3 sequence: CASSRTGEGGYTF. CDR3 bases: TGTGCCAGCAGTCGGACAGGGGAGGGTGGCTACACCTTC.